A selection of T cell receptor beta chains follows, all from one sample in a study of shared clonotypes between healthy human individuals. Using immunoSEQ multiplex PCR, the repertoire was profiled, and TCRdb retains in-frame clones only, with some absent. This table holds 1 million to 1.3 million clones, around 78% found once. Sequencing was done on a sample of memory CD4+ T cells from PBMCs. Every receptor here comes from a man aged 18 to 29 in good health. Some clones in this sample may be carry-over from other donors' samples. CDR3s include the opening cysteine and the closing phenylalanine or tryptophan. The D gene is left open where the match is weak. Rows give clone size only sometimes, using once, few, many, or a class for an expanded clone.

d_call	clone_size	v_call	j_call	cdr3_nt	cdr3_aa
-	-	TRBV4-1	TRBJ1-5	TGCGCCAGCAGCCAAGATCTGATCAGGGGTCATCAGCCCCAGCATTTT	CASSQDLIRGHQPQHF
-	once	TRBV11-2	TRBJ1-4	TGTGCCAGCAGCTTAGTAGGAGGAGCAACTAATGAAAAACTGTTTTTT	CASSLVGGATNEKLFF
-	-	TRBV18	TRBJ1-3	TGTGCCAGCTCACCCGGCGGGGGAAAGTCTGGAAACACCATATATTTT	CASSPGGGKSGNTIYF
TRBD1	-	TRBV28	TRBJ1-5	TGTGCCACCATACAGGGGAATCGCAATCAGCCCCAGCATTTT	CATIQGNRNQPQHF
TRBD2	-	TRBV29-1	TRBJ2-5	TGCAGCGTTGAAGAAGCGGGATATCAGAAGACCCAGTACTTC	CSVEEAGYQKTQYF
TRBD1	-	TRBV4-3	TRBJ2-7	TGCGCCAGCAGCCAGGACAGGTTTTCCTACGAGCAGTACTTC	CASSQDRFSYEQYF
-	-	TRBV7-2	TRBJ1-2	TGTGCCAGCAGCTTGGGGCCGGCCAGAGATTATGGCTACACCTTC	CASSLGPARDYGYTF
-	-	TRBV7-6	TRBJ2-5	TGTGCCAGCAGCTTGGAGGGCGATTCCGGGACCCAGTACTTC	CASSLEGDSGTQYF
TRBD1	few	TRBV2	TRBJ1-1	TGTGCCAGCAGTAACAGGGGGCGTGTGAACACTGAAGCTTTCTTT	CASSNRGRVNTEAFF
-	-	TRBV7-8	TRBJ1-1	TGTGCCAGCAGCTTAGTAGTAAACACTGAAGCTTTCTTT	CASSLVVNTEAFF
-	once	TRBV5-1	TRBJ1-2	TGCGCCAGCCACAGTGGGGGCGACTATGGCTACACCTTC	CASHSGGDYGYTF
-	few	TRBV5-1	TRBJ2-5	TGCGCCAGCAGCTTACAGGGCGGGTACCAAGAGACCCAGTACTTC	CASSLQGGYQETQYF
TRBD2	once	TRBV2	TRBJ2-1	TGTGCCAGCAGGCGGGAGTTCTCCTACAATGAGCAGTTCTTC	CASRREFSYNEQFF
-	once	TRBV18	TRBJ2-2	TGTGCCAGCTCACCTACTTGGGACACGAACACCGGGGAGCTGTTTTTT	CASSPTWDTNTGELFF
-	many	TRBV10-2	TRBJ1-4	TGCGCCAGCAGTGAGCCCCGGGCCAACTACCTTTATACAACTAATGAAAAACTGTTTTTT	CASSEPRANYLYTTNEKLFF
-	-	TRBV14	TRBJ2-1	TGTGCCAGCAGCCAAGTCGCTTGGGGTACCTACAATGAGCAGTTCTTC	CASSQVAWGTYNEQFF
-	-	TRBV5-1	TRBJ1-2	TGCGCCAGCAGCGGGGGGGCGTATGGCTACACCTTC	CASSGGAYGYTF
-	-	TRBV5-1	TRBJ1-4	TGCGCCAGCACACTTGGACCCGTGGGTGATGAAAAACTGTTTTTT	CASTLGPVGDEKLFF
-	-	TRBV14	TRBJ2-7	TGTGCCAGCAGCCAAGCCCTTCCGAGCGAGCAGTACTTC	CASSQALPSEQYF
TRBD2	many	TRBV28	TRBJ2-5	TGTGCCAGCAGTTCCCCCCGGCGGGAGGAGGAGACCCAGTACTTC	CASSSPRREEETQYF
TRBD2	-	TRBV6-5	TRBJ2-7	TGTGCCAGCGGGTCGACTAGCGACGAGCAGTACTTC	CASGSTSDEQYF
-	-	TRBV27	TRBJ2-7	TGTGCCAGCAGTACGAGACAGGCGCGCCCGTTGAACGAGCAGTACTTC	CASSTRQARPLNEQYF
-	-	TRBV4-2	TRBJ2-7	TGTGCCAGCAGCCAAGCCGGGACCTCCGGCGAGCAGTACTTC	CASSQAGTSGEQYF
TRBD1	-	TRBV5-1	TRBJ2-3	TGCGCCAGCATCGACCCGGGACAGGGCGATACGCAGTATTTT	CASIDPGQGDTQYF
TRBD2	-	TRBV5-1	TRBJ2-5	TGCGCCAGCAGCTTGGTGGCCGGGACTAGCGGAACGGGGCAGGAGACCCAGTACTTC	CASSLVAGTSGTGQETQYF
TRBD2	-	TRBV19	TRBJ2-5	TGTGCCAGTAACCTCACGCGGGTAGCGGGAGGGTACCAAGAGACCCAGTACTTC	CASNLTRVAGGYQETQYF
-	once	TRBV29-1	TRBJ2-5	TGCAGCGTTAAGGACAGCGGACTAGAGACCCAGTACTTC	CSVKDSGLETQYF
-	many	TRBV6-1	TRBJ2-1	TGTGCCAGCACCGACTATGGGGGCTACAATGAGCAGTTCTTC	CASTDYGGYNEQFF
-	-	TRBV5-1	TRBJ1-2	TGCGCCAGCAGCTTGGAGCGGGGGAGGGAAGGCTACACCTTC	CASSLERGREGYTF
-	once	TRBV6-5	TRBJ2-2	TGTGCCAGCAGTCAGACCTTCGGGGAGCTGTTTTTT	CASSQTFGELFF
TRBD1	-	TRBV28	TRBJ2-1	TGTGCCAGCAGCAAGACAGGGGACGGCGCTAGACCTGAGCAGTTCTTC	CASSKTGDGARPEQFF
-	-	TRBV18	TRBJ2-7	TGTGCCAGCTCACCACTCACGGGGTACGGCGAGCAGTACTTC	CASSPLTGYGEQYF
-	-	TRBV19	TRBJ1-1	TGTGCCAGTAGTATCAATTACGGGGGCACTGAAGCTTTCTTT	CASSINYGGTEAFF
-	-	TRBV5-1	TRBJ2-7	TGCGCCAGCAGCTTCAGGGCAGGTAGCTCCTACGAGCAGTACTTC	CASSFRAGSSYEQYF
-	-	TRBV5-1	TRBJ1-1	TGCGCCAGCAGCTTGGGCGGGACGGACCTTGAAGCTTTCTTT	CASSLGGTDLEAFF
TRBD1	-	TRBV5-1	TRBJ1-4	TGCGCCAGCAGCCTACAGGGGGCGGAGGTTGAAAAACTGTTTTTT	CASSLQGAEVEKLFF
-	few	TRBV27	TRBJ1-1	TGTGCCAGCAGTTTATCAGACAGGTTTGCTGAAGCTTTCTTT	CASSLSDRFAEAFF
TRBD1	few	TRBV27	TRBJ1-4	TGTGCCAGCAGCCGACAGGGATCTAATGAAAAACTGTTTTTT	CASSRQGSNEKLFF
TRBD2	-	TRBV10-2	TRBJ2-5	TGCGCCAGCAGTGGGGGACTAGCGGGAGTAGAGACCCAGTACTTC	CASSGGLAGVETQYF
-	few	TRBV7-9	TRBJ2-2	TGTGCCAGCAGCCCGCGTAGGAACACCGGGGAGCTGTTTTTT	CASSPRRNTGELFF
TRBD2	once	TRBV5-1	TRBJ2-1	TGCGCCAGCAGCTTACGGACTAGCGGGCCCGCGGATGAGCAGTTCTTC	CASSLRTSGPADEQFF
TRBD1	-	TRBV11-2	TRBJ1-3	TGTGCCAGCAGCTTAGGTCGAAGGACAGGATACTCTGGAAACACCATATATTTT	CASSLGRRTGYSGNTIYF
TRBD1	few	TRBV28	TRBJ2-7	TGTGCTGCCGGGACAGGCTACGAGCAGTACTTC	CAAGTGYEQYF
-	-	TRBV5-1	TRBJ2-5	TGCGCCAGCAGCTTGGCTCTAGCCGAAGAGACCCAGTACTTC	CASSLALAEETQYF
TRBD1	-	TRBV27	TRBJ1-2	TGTGCCAGCAAACAAACGACAGGGGTTGGTGGTTATGGCTACACCTTC	CASKQTTGVGGYGYTF